The present T cell receptor (beta chain) was sequenced within a study of cytomegalovirus exposure and HLA in healthy donors. The J segment lost 6 bases and the V segment lost 0 bases, leaving 5 bases of the junction unmatched. CDR1 is SGHRS and CDR2 is YFSETQ in the germline V gene. The CDR3 runs 16 residues. Findings of the study overall: Later on, an analysis tied over 15,000 TCR beta sequences to HLA alleles at 0.05 false discovery rate.

The study ran its PCR with 60 Vbeta and 13 Jbeta primers. The repertoire was sequenced with immunoSEQ multiplex PCR; TCRdb's copy has only in-frame clones and lacks some. The sample holds hundreds of thousands of clones, more than 80% seen once. Worth noting for this clone: The antigen remains undetermined.

This TCR was recovered from a man in his thirties or forties in good health and CMV-seronegative. Sequencing was carried out using PBMCs. The V gene is TRBV5-1, the J gene TRBJ2-1; TRBD1 aligns across 11 bases. CDR3 sequence (DNA): TGCGCCAGCAGCTTGGGGGACAGGGGGTCGATCAATGAGCAGTTCTTC. This translates into CASSLGDRGSINEQFF.